This TCR beta chain was obtained from a study of T-cell reconstitution after alpha-beta-depleted transplantation in children. The study's findings and limits: Two months or so post-transplant, alpha-beta T cells reportedly derived from several hundred expanded graft clones. Diversity of TCRbeta at day 60 was high in some patients, arising from surviving recipient T cells and thymic progenitors. Newly generated T cells supplied most T-cell counts and diversity one year post-transplant.

The junction had 9 bases not matched to a gene; V was cut back by 2 bases and J by 9 bases. CDR3 size: 14 residues. Germline V CDR1 and CDR2: ENHRY, SYGVKD. Of note for this clonotype: Antigen: not known.

The library targeted TCRbeta and was prepared with unique molecular identifiers. TCRdb independently ran MiXCR on the PCR reads; one entry per CDR3 protein. Counted here are around 960,000 distinct CDR3 sequences, 25% to 30% occurring once; the ten biggest clones make up 28%. Here the sequenced sample was PBMCs, mostly from graft donor cells, taken 360 days after TCRalphabeta/CD19-depleted stem cell transplant. The clonotype comes from a boy under two years old who had a stem cell transplant for SCID, so the T cells may come from the graft donor. V usage is TRBV10-3 and J usage is TRBJ2-5, with 7 bases identical to TRBD2. CDR3 in amino acids: CAISEISGAGAQYF. The CDR3 bases are TGTGCCATCAGTGAGATAAGCGGGGCCGGAGCCCAGTACTTC.